This TCR beta chain originates from a study of Graves' ophthalmopathy and Graves' hyperthyroidism. Looking at the study overall: Peripheral blood was obtained at first diagnosis, ahead of any treatment. Overall study findings and caveats: Ophthalmopathy and stable hyperthyroidism were discriminated by a 13-signature model, with roughly 88% sensitivity and nearly 84% specificity.

Amplifying from RNA transcripts, the study obtained TCR beta CDR3 regions. The library came from an HTBI-primed first-round RT-PCR and a second-round multiplex PCR. A single record per CDR3 protein comes from TCRdb applying MiXCR to the multiplex PCR reads. The data contain about 740,000 distinct CDR3 sequences, around 40% of them singletons. This clonotype was seen repeatedly, ten times or more. The antigen is not known. Diagnostic conclusions were grounded in clinical symptoms, serum thyroxine, TRAb, thyroid ultrasound and orbital computed tomography. This sequence originates from an adult man with Graves' ophthalmopathy. Sample: peripheral blood.

CDR3 in DNA: TGCGCCAGCTCTAAGGGACAGAACTATGGCTACACCTTC. It yields the protein CASSKGQNYGYTF. This chain joins TRBV10-1 and TRBJ1-2; 7 bases agree with TRBD1. The CDR3 consists of 13 residues. Germline V lookup: CDR1 WNHNN, CDR2 SYGVQD (reference sequence). V lost 8 bases, J lost 2 bases, and 5 bases stayed unmatched.